This entry lists 2 T cell receptor beta chains sequenced from one sample in a study of T cells and copy number aberrations in small-cell lung cancer. Sequencing was performed with immunoSEQ multiplex PCR; in TCRdb, only in-frame clones are kept and a portion is missing. Here the sample spans around 6,500 clones, less than 85% being singletons. The sample was tumor tissue. These TCRs come from a middle-aged man with small cell lung cancer.

This chain joins TRBV12-5 and TRBJ2-3, with D possibly TRBD1 on 6 matching bases. Germline CDR1 reads LGHNT; CDR2 reads FRNRAP. This CDR3 comprises 16 residues. V was trimmed by 5 bases and J by 1 base, leaving 16 bases between them. This CDR3 reads CASGLTGWIGTDTQYF. The CDR3 bases are TGTGCTAGTGGTCTGACAGGCTGGATCGGCACAGATACGCAGTATTTT.

The chain joins TRBV19 to TRBJ2-2; 12 nucleotides agree with TRBD2. The germline CDR1 and CDR2 sequences are LNHDA and SQIVND (reference sequence). V was clipped by 5 bases and J by 3 bases; unmatched bases: 10. The CDR3 runs 18 residues. CDR3 region: CASSPRLAGEVDTGELFF. The CDR3 DNA follows: TGTGCCAGTAGTCCCAGACTAGCGGGAGAGGTTGACACCGGGGAGCTGTTTTTT.